At least ten counts were recorded for the clone carrying this T cell receptor (beta chain). The data were obtained in a study of T cells in Graves' hyperthyroidism and ophthalmopathy. RNA transcripts were the template for amplifying TCR beta CDR3 regions. TCR CDR3 regions were first amplified by RT-PCR with HTBI primers. From the multiplex PCR reads, TCRdb called clonotypes with MiXCR, one entry per CDR3 protein. This table holds a few hundred thousand distinct CDR3 sequences, 17% found once. The authors took PBMCs from roughly 10 ml fresh peripheral blood. Germline V gives CDR1 MNHEY, CDR2 SMNVEV (reference sequence). V was shortened by 5 bases and J by 2 bases, with 8 bases between the two germline ends. The CDR3 covers 13 residues.

The clonotype originates from a woman aged 55-70 years with Graves' ophthalmopathy. The sequencing sample was made of blood. The chain combines TRBV27 with TRBJ2-3; D gene uncertain. In DNA form, the CDR3 reads TGTGCCAGCAGTCCTACACTCACAGATACGCAGTATTTT. Protein: CASSPTLTDTQYF.